Following are 7 T cell receptor beta chains from one sample sequenced in a study of CD8+CD57+ T cells in acquired aplastic anemia. The authors sequenced patients whose flow cytometry had shown CD8+CD57+ cell expansion. Both TCR beta VDJ combination and CDR3 sequence profiling were carried out. Genomic DNA was the template for this profiling. MiXCR was run by TCRdb on the reads, yielding one entry per CDR3 protein. The table has 400,000 to 600,000 distinct CDR3 sequences, approximately 33% seen once; the top ten hold 0.7% to 1%. The specimen was sorted CD4+, CD8+, or CD8+CD57+ T cells (not recorded which) from PBMCs. The receptor set was obtained from a human donor with aplastic anemia.

The CDR3 DNA follows: TGTGCCATCAGTGAGTGGGGCCGTTCGAATGAGCATTTT. Protein product: CAISEWGRSNEHF. This rearrangement joins TRBV10-3 to TRBJ1-5; maybe TRBD1 (5 bases). CDR3 length: 13 residues. V was pared by 1 base and J by 14 bases, with 15 bases between. Germline V gives CDR1 ENHRY, CDR2 SYGVKD.

The V gene is TRBV5-8, the J gene TRBJ1-1; no reliable D call. Trimming took off 2 bases at V and 7 bases at J, with 12 bases between the two ends. This CDR3 has 13 amino acids. The germline V gene has CDR1 SGHTS and CDR2 YDEGEE. CDR3 DNA sequence: TGTGCCAGCAGCTTCGACCCGGAAGGTGAAGCTTTCTTT. Encoded protein: CASSFDPEGEAFF.

V gene TRBV12-3 or TRBV12-4 combines with J gene TRBJ2-1; TRBD2 might be the D (7 bases). CDR3 length: 15 residues. Deletions cut 5 bases from V and 8 bases from J, with 19 bases between. Here the CDR3 reads CASSTPDAGAYEQFF. CDR3 bases: TGTGCCAGCAGTACCCCCGACGCGGGGGCGTATGAGCAGTTCTTC.

The chain has TRBV11-3 and TRBJ2-4, with D perhaps matching TRBD1 (5 bases). This CDR3 spans 13 amino acids. Germline assignment: CDR1 SGHNT and CDR2 YENEEA. The ends were cut back, 6 bases at V and 8 bases at J, with 14 bases in the middle. The CDR3 nucleotides read TGTGCCAGCAGGGACAATTCTAGGGACATTCAGTACTTC. Encoded protein: CASRDNSRDIQYF.

This clonotype was picked up a small number of times. The rearrangement uses TRBV30 and TRBJ1-1; D is perhaps TRBD1 (5 bases). The V gene's germline CDR1 is GTSNPN and CDR2 SVGIG (reference sequence). The CDR3 is 14 amino acids. V was shortened by 2 bases and J by 1 base, with 11 bases between the two germline ends. CDR3 in DNA: TGTGCCTGGAGTAGAGGGGATACGAACACTGAAGCTTTCTTT. Amino acid sequence: CAWSRGDTNTEAFF.

This clonotype was counted many times. The chain couples TRBV19 to TRBJ1-1; D gene uncertain. The CDR3 is made up of 15 amino acids. CDR1 and CDR2 (germline): LNHDA, SQIVND (reference sequence). The V and J ends lost 4 bases and 0 bases respectively, with 12 bases between them. In nucleotides, the CDR3 is TGTGCCAGTAGTACCCTCGGACGGATGAACACTGAAGCTTTCTTT. This codes for CASSTLGRMNTEAFF.

The rearrangement uses TRBV12-3 or TRBV12-4 and TRBJ2-1; perhaps D is TRBD1 or TRBD2 (6 bases each). The CDR3 has 15 amino acids. V gave up 3 bases and J gave up 6 bases, with 15 bases separating them. The CDR3 nucleotides read TGTGCCAGCAGTTTCACGGGGGCCCGGTCCAATGAGCAGTTCTTC. Amino acid sequence: CASSFTGARSNEQFF.